This T cell receptor (beta chain) was captured in a study of cytomegalovirus exposure and HLA in healthy donors. The wider study: An early release of data contained 75 million to 90 million unique TCRs, which came from HLA-typed donors.

Trimming at V came to 0 bases and at J to 0 bases, leaving 9 bases not matched to a gene. Germline-derived CDR1 and CDR2 are MGHRA and YSYEKL. The CDR3 contains 18 residues. Study-level results: Reported findings show TCR beta sequences accurately forecast HLA-A and HLA-B alleles in most subjects. In a later analysis, an Asian-associated ancestry cluster reportedly showed fewer N-insertions than the roughly 710-donor mean.

There were likely unrecorded immune exposures, though donors were nominally healthy when sampled. Use of 60 Vbeta and 13 Jbeta primers characterized the PCR. Generated by immunoSEQ multiplex PCR, the TCRdb table keeps only in-frame clones and is missing some. The table has 65,000 to 85,000 clones, just over 85% seen once. Concerning this clone: Its antigen is still unknown.

The source of this sequence is a woman in her 30s in good health and CMV-seronegative. The sequenced sample consisted of PBMCs. The chain uses TRBV4-1 and TRBJ1-2, with 8 bases that match TRBD1. The CDR3 nucleotides are TGCGCCAGCAGCCAAGATTGGCCCGGGACAGGTACTAACTATGGCTACACCTTC. Protein sequence: CASSQDWPGTGTNYGYTF.